This TCR beta chain appears in the sequencing data of a study of blood T cell repertoires in COVID-19. The V gene's germline CDR1 is SEHNR and CDR2 FQNEAQ (reference sequence). Trimming removed 3 bases at V and 6 bases at J, with 11 bases between. The CDR3 consists of 13 residues. Using immunoSEQ multiplex PCR, the repertoire was profiled, and TCRdb retains in-frame clones only, with some absent. The sample yields approximately 250,000 clones, 86% seen once. This clone has a single count. Sequences were obtained from peripheral blood. The clonotype comes from a man between 18 and 29 years old with active or convalescent COVID-19. The chain couples TRBV7-9 to TRBJ2-5, with a tentative D call TRBD2 (5 bases). CDR3 region: CASSFGEGKTQYF. The DNA of the CDR3 is TGTGCCAGCAGCTTCGGGGAAGGGAAGACCCAGTACTTC.